One sample yielded the 32 T cell receptor beta chains listed below, sequenced in a study of blood T cell repertoires in COVID-19. Using immunoSEQ multiplex PCR, the repertoire was profiled, and TCRdb retains in-frame clones only, with some absent. The sample records 72,000 or so clones, approximately 86% being singletons. Sequenced material: peripheral blood. The receptor set was obtained from a woman aged 60-75 years with acute or convalescent COVID-19.

The chain uses TRBV3-1 (or the pseudogene TRBV3-2) and TRBJ1-2; D gene unclear. CDR3 size: 13 residues. Germline assignment: CDR1 LGHDT and CDR2 YNNKEL (reference sequence). Between the trimmed V and J ends, which lost 4 bases and 3 bases, there was a span of 9 bases. The CDR3, as DNA: TGTGCCAGCAGCCCAGAGCAGGACTATGGCTACACCTTC. It is translated as CASSPEQDYGYTF.

The chain uses TRBV7-9 and TRBJ1-1, with 7 bases fitting TRBD1. This CDR3 spans 16 amino acids. The V gene end was trimmed by 1 base and the J gene end by 0 bases; junction bases not matched to a gene: 5. Germline CDR1 and CDR2: SEHNR and FQNEAQ (reference sequence). CDR3 nucleotide sequence: TGTGCCAGCAGCTTAGGGACAGGCCCCATGAACACTGAAGCTTTCTTT. Translation gives CASSLGTGPMNTEAFF.

This chain uses TRBV19 with TRBJ1-1; no firm D call. The CDR3 is 13 residues long. The germline V gene encodes CDR1 LNHDA and CDR2 SQIVND (reference sequence). V lost 3 bases to trimming and J lost 1 base, with 6 bases between them. The CDR3, as DNA: TGTGCCAGTAGTATTAACAGGAACACTGAAGCTTTCTTT. The encoded protein is CASSINRNTEAFF.

V gene TRBV7-2 combines with J gene TRBJ2-2; 11 bases are a match to TRBD2. The germline V gene encodes CDR1 SGHTA and CDR2 FQGNSA. The trim removed 0 bases at V and 5 bases at J, leaving 11 bases unmatched. The CDR3 sequence is 19 residues long. CDR3 amino acids: CASSLAPGSGRGKTGELFF. DNA of the CDR3: TGTGCCAGCAGCTTAGCCCCGGGTAGCGGGAGGGGTAAGACCGGGGAGCTGTTTTTT.

The chain carries TRBV3-1 (or the pseudogene TRBV3-2) and TRBJ1-6; possible D gene TRBD1, 6 bases. The length of the CDR3 is 15 residues. Germline CDR1 reads LGHDT; CDR2 reads YNNKEL (reference sequence). Trimming removed 4 bases from V and 3 bases from J, with 10 bases in between. The CDR3 spells CASSPPGDYNSPLHF. The CDR3 DNA follows: TGTGCCAGCAGCCCACCAGGGGACTATAATTCACCCCTCCACTTT.

The V call is TRBV7-3, the J call TRBJ2-3, with 7 bases matching TRBD2. Germline lookup yields CDR1 SGHTA and CDR2 FQGTGA. The J segment lost 6 bases and the V segment lost 5 bases, leaving 8 bases of the junction unmatched. This CDR3 has 14 residues. For the CDR3, the DNA is TGTGCCAGCAGCATTAGCGGGCCAAGGGATACGCAGTATTTT. Amino acid sequence: CASSISGPRDTQYF.

The rearrangement links TRBV7-8 to TRBJ1-2; D might be TRBD1 (5 bases). V lost 8 bases and J lost 1, with 11 bases in between. Per germline, CDR1 SGHVS and CDR2 FQNEAQ. CDR3 size: 13 residues. CDR3 residues: CASADRVNYGYTF. CDR3 DNA: TGTGCCAGCGCCGACAGAGTTAACTATGGCTACACCTTC. Using reference TRBV7-8 and TRBJ1-2 for the parts outside the CDR3, the full variable domain is GAGVSQSPRYKVAKRGQDVALRCDPISGHVSLFWYQQALGQGPEFLTYFQNEAQLDKSGLPSDRFFAERPEGSVSTLKIQRTQQEDSAVYLCASADRVNYGYTFGSGTRLTVV.

The V gene is TRBV18, the J gene TRBJ2-5; 7 bases align to TRBD2. The CDR3 consists of 16 residues. V trimming: 3 bases; J trimming: 5 bases; junction bases outside the gene matches: 12. The germline V gene has CDR1 KGHSH and CDR2 LQKENI. The CDR3 sequence is CASSPQGGRRGETQYF. The CDR3 DNA sequence: TGTGCCAGCTCACCTCAGGGCGGACGGCGGGGGGAGACCCAGTACTTC.

The chain is built from TRBV19 and TRBJ2-2; D possibly corresponds to TRBD1 (6 bases). The CDR3 contains 12 residues. V lost 10 bases and J 3 bases, leaving 9 bases between the germline ends. CDR1 is LNHDA and CDR2 is SQIVND in the germline V gene (reference sequence). In DNA form, the CDR3 reads TGTGCCACTCAGGGGTACACCGGGGAGCTGTTTTTT. Translating gives CATQGYTGELFF.

The chain combines TRBV10-2 with TRBJ2-5; TRBD2 aligns across 8 bases. In germline, CDR1 is WSHSY, CDR2 SAAADI. The CDR3 has 16 residues. With V trimmed by 2 bases and J by 5 bases, 10 bases remained unmatched. CDR3 sequence reads: CASSEPRTSGGETQYF. The CDR3 DNA reads TGCGCCAGCAGTGAGCCTCGCACTAGCGGAGGGGAGACCCAGTACTTC.

This clone appeared a single time. V gene TRBV6-5 combines with J gene TRBJ1-1; 8 bases line up with TRBD1. The ends lost 4 bases at V and 4 bases at J; junction bases unmatched: 2. The CDR3 is 13 amino acids. In germline, CDR1 is MNHEY, CDR2 SVGAGI. CDR3 bases: TGTGCCAGCAGTTTTACAGGGGGCACTGAAGCTTTCTTT. It translates to CASSFTGGTEAFF.

The chain combines TRBV5-4 with TRBJ2-7, with a possible D match to TRBD1 (6 bases). From germline, CDR1 is SGHNT and CDR2 YYREEE (reference sequence). This CDR3 is built from 16 residues. The ends were cut back, 4 bases at V and 0 bases at J, with 17 bases in the middle. CDR3 sequence (DNA): TGTGCCAGCAGCCCCAGAGGTGGGGGCCTCTCCTACGAGCAGTACTTC. Translation gives CASSPRGGGLSYEQYF.

In this sample, this clone turned up once. The chain uses TRBV28 and TRBJ1-6; perhaps TRBD1 as D (6 bases). The CDR3 has 13 residues. V gave up 8 bases and J gave up 10 bases, with 15 bases separating them. The germline CDR1 and CDR2 sequences are MDHEN and SYDVKM. The CDR3: CASYRDLDSPLHF. DNA of the CDR3: TGTGCCAGCTACAGGGACCTGGACTCACCCCTCCACTTT.

The V gene is TRBV15, the J gene TRBJ2-7, with 9 bases aligning to TRBD2. V lost 6 bases to trimming and J lost 0 bases; unmatched junction nucleotides: 9. CDR3 size: 16 residues. CDR1 is LNHNV and CDR2 is YYDKDF in the germline V gene (reference sequence). This CDR3 is CATSEESGGSSYEQYF. CDR3 coding DNA: TGTGCCACCAGTGAGGAAAGCGGGGGGAGCTCCTACGAGCAGTACTTC.

This clone was detected only once. The chain recombines TRBV14 with TRBJ2-7; D gene uncertain. CDR1 and CDR2 (germline): SGHDN, FVKESK. V lost 1 base, J lost 6 bases, and 4 bases lay in between. The CDR3 sequence is 11 residues long. CDR3 amino acids: CASSQVAEQYF. The CDR3 coding sequence is TGTGCCAGCAGCCAAGTGGCCGAGCAGTACTTC.

The rearrangement uses TRBV15 and TRBJ1-5, with D tentatively TRBD1 (5 bases). V lost 4 bases and J 4 bases, leaving 8 bases between the germline ends. The CDR3 contains 13 residues. The germline V gene has CDR1 LNHNV and CDR2 YYDKDF (reference sequence). CDR3 sequence: CATSKGLNQPQHF. CDR3 DNA sequence: TGTGCCACCAGCAAGGGGCTAAATCAGCCCCAGCATTTT.

V usage is TRBV5-4 and J usage is TRBJ2-5, with D maybe TRBD1 (5 bases). There are 14 residues in the CDR3. Germline CDR1 SGHNT, CDR2 YYREEE (reference sequence). V lost 3 bases and J 4 bases, leaving 13 bases between the germline ends. CDR3 coding DNA: TGTGCCAGCAGCTCGCAGGGCTCTTCAGAGACCCAGTACTTC. This translates into CASSSQGSSETQYF.

This sequence joins TRBV7-6 and TRBJ2-5, with D maybe TRBD2 (5 bases). The germline gives CDR1 SGHVS, CDR2 FNYEAQ. V lost 5 bases, J lost 2 bases, and 9 bases lay in between. This CDR3 spans 13 amino acids. The CDR3 reads CASSVGNQETQYF. The CDR3 DNA reads TGTGCCAGCAGCGTCGGGAATCAAGAGACCCAGTACTTC. The entire variable domain, with the rest obtained from reference TRBV7-6 and TRBJ2-5, is as follows: GAGVSQSPRYKVTKRGQDVALRCDPISGHVSLYWYRQALGQGPEFLTYFNYEAQQDKSGLPNDRFSAERPEGSISTLTIQRTEQRDSAMYRCASSVGNQETQYFGPGTRLLVL.

V gene TRBV3-1 (or the pseudogene TRBV3-2) combines with J gene TRBJ2-5; 8 bases match TRBD2. This CDR3 has 16 amino acids. Germline CDR1 reads LGHDT; CDR2 reads YNNKEL (reference sequence). The trim removed 1 base at V and 5 bases at J, leaving 9 bases unmatched. CDR3 residues: CASSQGLGGGGETQYF. The CDR3 DNA reads TGTGCCAGCAGCCAAGGGCTCGGCGGCGGGGGGGAGACCCAGTACTTC.

DNA of the CDR3: TGTGCCTGGAGCCAGGGCCAGTTAAATCAGCCCCAGCATTTT. Its protein product is CAWSQGQLNQPQHF. The chain uses TRBV30 and TRBJ1-5; TRBD1 might be the D (5 bases). The V and J ends lost 3 bases and 4 bases respectively, with 13 bases between them. The CDR3 has 14 residues. Per the germline V gene, CDR1 is GTSNPN and CDR2 is SVGIG (reference sequence).

The chain couples TRBV19 to TRBJ1-5; the D is unclear. Deletions cut 9 bases from V and 0 bases from J, with 12 bases between. The CDR3 has 14 amino acids. The germline gives CDR1 LNHDA, CDR2 SQIVND (reference sequence). CDR3 protein: CASETQYSNQPQHF. The DNA for the CDR3 is TGTGCCAGCGAAACACAGTATAGCAATCAGCCCCAGCATTTT.

The chain joins TRBV5-4 to TRBJ2-2, with 10 bases lining up with TRBD2. The length of the CDR3 is 17 residues. V lost 0 bases, J lost 4 bases, and 6 bases stayed unmatched. CDR1 and CDR2 from the germline V gene are SGHNT and YYREEE (reference sequence). The CDR3 sequence is CASSLGQAGGSTGELFF. The DNA for the CDR3 is TGTGCCAGCAGCTTGGGACAAGCGGGGGGGTCCACCGGGGAGCTGTTTTTT.

This chain connects TRBV7-6 to TRBJ2-5; tentatively, D is TRBD2 (5 bases). V was cut by 5 bases and J by 4 bases, with 14 bases left in between. In germline, CDR1 is SGHVS, CDR2 FNYEAQ. CDR3 length: 14 amino acids. CDR3 residues: CASSTDLSVETQYF. The CDR3 nucleotides are TGTGCCAGCAGCACCGACCTTAGCGTAGAGACCCAGTACTTC.

The CDR3 region is CSAARTAAGGEKLFF. In DNA form, the CDR3 reads TGCAGCGCCGCCAGGACGGCGGCGGGTGGTGAAAAACTGTTTTTT. The J gene is TRBJ1-4, the V gene TRBV29-1; no clear D. Per germline, CDR1 SQVTM and CDR2 ANQGSEA. The CDR3 covers 15 residues. V gave up 7 bases and J gave up 7 bases, with 22 bases separating them.

Only a few counts were recorded for this clone. The chain joins TRBV30 to TRBJ1-1; the D is unclear. This CDR3 is built from 11 residues. The germline gives CDR1 GTSNPN, CDR2 SVGIG (reference sequence). V shed 2 bases and J shed 3 bases, with 4 bases lying between them. In DNA, the CDR3 is TGTGCCTGGAGTCCTTACACTGAAGCTTTCTTT. Its protein is CAWSPYTEAFF.

The chain recombines TRBV11-2 with TRBJ2-5; 16 positions agree with TRBD2. Germline V lookup: CDR1 SGHAT, CDR2 FQNNGV. The CDR3 is 17 amino acids. V shed 5 bases, J shed 0 bases, and the junction held 3 bases outside the gene matches. CDR3 amino acids: CASSGTSGGAYQETQYF. In nucleotides, the CDR3 is TGTGCCAGCAGCGGGACTAGCGGGGGGGCGTACCAAGAGACCCAGTACTTC.

This clone was observed a single time. V usage is TRBV6-5 and J usage is TRBJ2-1, with 8 bases that match TRBD2. The CDR3 consists of 13 residues. V lost 8 bases, J lost 4 bases, and 4 bases stayed unmatched. Germline V gene sequence: CDR1 MNHEY, CDR2 SVGAGI. In DNA, the CDR3 is TGTGCCAGCTCCCGGGGGGGTTACAATGAGCAGTTCTTC. Amino acids: CASSRGGYNEQFF.

CDR3 sequence (DNA): TGCAGTGCTAGTGCGCCTAGCGGGGGGGCGGGTGACACCGGGGAGCTGTTTTTT. Encoded protein: CSASAPSGGAGDTGELFF. The V gene is TRBV20-1, the J gene TRBJ2-2; 12 bases are a match to TRBD2. The V gene's germline CDR1 is DFQATT and CDR2 SNEGSKA (reference sequence). The CDR3 is 18 amino acids. V lost 3 bases to trimming and J lost 3 bases; unmatched junction nucleotides: 11.

The chain combines TRBV24-1 with TRBJ1-1; D is possibly TRBD1 (6 bases). V was shortened by 0 bases and J by 1 base, with 17 bases between the two germline ends. The CDR3 contains 18 residues. Germline loops: CDR1 KGHDR, CDR2 SFDVKD. The CDR3 loop reads CATSDLSGGPSENTEAFF. For the CDR3, the DNA is TGTGCCACCAGTGATTTGTCGGGGGGCCCCTCAGAGAACACTGAAGCTTTCTTT.

This clone was picked up a small number of times. V gene TRBV11-3 combines with J gene TRBJ2-2; tentative D call: TRBD1 (6 bases). CDR1 is SGHNT and CDR2 is YENEEA in the germline V gene. The germline V and J ends were trimmed by 4 bases and 2 bases, with 11 bases remaining between them. The CDR3 contains 15 residues. CDR3 DNA: TGTGCCAGCAGCTCCGGGACATATAACACCGGGGAGCTGTTTTTT. Its protein is CASSSGTYNTGELFF. Supplemented by reference TRBV11-3 and TRBJ2-2, the full variable domain reads EAGVVQSPRYKIIEKKQPVAFWCNPISGHNTLYWYLQNLGQGPELLIRYENEEAVDDSQLPKDRFSAERLKGVDSTLKIQPAELGDSAVYLCASSSGTYNTGELFFGEGSRLTVL.

The DNA of the CDR3 is TGTGCCAGCAGCGTAGATCTAGGGGGTAACACCGGGGAGCTGTTTTTT. This gives the protein CASSVDLGGNTGELFF. The genes are TRBV9 and TRBJ2-2; D perhaps matches TRBD1 (6 bases). Germline CDR1 reads SGDLS; CDR2 reads YYNGEE. Deletions cut 0 bases from V and 2 bases from J, with 11 bases between. The CDR3 has 16 amino acids.

V gene TRBV28 combines with J gene TRBJ1-5; 11 nucleotides align to TRBD1. Germline V CDR1 and CDR2: MDHEN, SYDVKM. Unmatched junction bases numbered 9, after V lost 4 bases and J lost 10 bases. This CDR3 is built from 15 residues. The CDR3 here is CASSSGTGGLIPQHF. DNA for the CDR3: TGTGCCAGCAGTTCCGGGACAGGGGGGCTGATCCCCCAGCATTTT.